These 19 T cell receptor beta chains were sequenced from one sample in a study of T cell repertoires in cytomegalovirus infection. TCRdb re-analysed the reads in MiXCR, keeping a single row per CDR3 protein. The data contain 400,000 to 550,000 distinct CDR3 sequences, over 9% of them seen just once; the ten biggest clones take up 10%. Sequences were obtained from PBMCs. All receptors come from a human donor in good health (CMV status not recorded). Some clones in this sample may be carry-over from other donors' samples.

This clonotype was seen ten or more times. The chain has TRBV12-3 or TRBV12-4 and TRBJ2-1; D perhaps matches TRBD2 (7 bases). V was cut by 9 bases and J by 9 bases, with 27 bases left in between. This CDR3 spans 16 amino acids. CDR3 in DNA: TGTGCCAGTACCAACCCTAGGGGGGGGCATTGGGGTGAGCAGTTCTTC. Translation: CASTNPRGGHWGEQFF.

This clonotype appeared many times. The CDR3: CASSTLGLAGGEQFF. The DNA of the CDR3 is TGTGCCAGCAGTACCTTGGGGCTAGCGGGCGGGGAGCAGTTCTTC. J is TRBJ2-1 and V is TRBV7-2, with 8 bases that match TRBD2. This CDR3 comprises 15 residues. Germline V CDR1 and CDR2: SGHTA, FQGNSA. The V segment lost 6 bases and the J segment 10 bases; nucleotides outside the gene matches: 14.

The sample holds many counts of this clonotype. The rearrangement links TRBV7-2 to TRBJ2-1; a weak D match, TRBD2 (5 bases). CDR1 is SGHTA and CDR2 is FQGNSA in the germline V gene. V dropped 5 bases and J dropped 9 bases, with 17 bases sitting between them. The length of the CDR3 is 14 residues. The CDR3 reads CASSPLREGSEQFF. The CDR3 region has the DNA TGTGCCAGCAGCCCGCTCCGGGAAGGGAGTGAGCAGTTCTTC.

The CDR3 region is CASSLEALPTDTQYF. The CDR3 coding sequence is TGTGCCAGCAGCTTAGAGGCTCTACCCACAGATACGCAGTATTTT. This chain links TRBV11-2 with TRBJ2-3; D not resolved. With 0 bases removed from V and 2 bases from J, the gap between germline ends came to 9 bases. This CDR3 comprises 15 residues. From germline, CDR1 is SGHAT and CDR2 FQNNGV.

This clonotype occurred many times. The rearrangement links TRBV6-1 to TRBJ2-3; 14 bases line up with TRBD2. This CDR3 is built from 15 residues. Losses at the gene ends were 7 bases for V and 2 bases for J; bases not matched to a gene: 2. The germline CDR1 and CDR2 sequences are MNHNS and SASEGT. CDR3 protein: CASKTSGRATDTQYF. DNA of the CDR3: TGTGCCAGCAAGACTAGCGGGAGGGCCACAGATACGCAGTATTTT.

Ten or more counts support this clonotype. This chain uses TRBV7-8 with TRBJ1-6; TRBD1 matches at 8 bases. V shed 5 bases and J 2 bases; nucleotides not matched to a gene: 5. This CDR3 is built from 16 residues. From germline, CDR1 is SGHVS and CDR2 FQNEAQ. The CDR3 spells CASSPRTGTYNSPLHF. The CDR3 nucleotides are TGTGCCAGCAGCCCCCGGACAGGGACCTATAATTCACCCCTCCACTTT.

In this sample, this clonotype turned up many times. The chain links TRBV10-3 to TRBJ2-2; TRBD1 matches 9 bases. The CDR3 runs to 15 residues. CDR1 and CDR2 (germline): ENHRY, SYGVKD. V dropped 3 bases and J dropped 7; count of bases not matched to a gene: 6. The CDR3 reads CAISDTGGAVGELFF. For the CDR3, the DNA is TGTGCCATCAGTGATACAGGGGGCGCGGTCGGGGAGCTGTTTTTT.

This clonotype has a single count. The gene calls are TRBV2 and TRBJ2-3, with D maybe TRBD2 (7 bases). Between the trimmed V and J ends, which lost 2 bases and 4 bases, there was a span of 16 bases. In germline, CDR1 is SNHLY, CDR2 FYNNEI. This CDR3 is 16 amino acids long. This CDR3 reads CASSERRGGSADTQYF. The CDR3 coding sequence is TGTGCCAGCAGTGAACGTCGCGGGGGCTCCGCAGATACGCAGTATTTT.

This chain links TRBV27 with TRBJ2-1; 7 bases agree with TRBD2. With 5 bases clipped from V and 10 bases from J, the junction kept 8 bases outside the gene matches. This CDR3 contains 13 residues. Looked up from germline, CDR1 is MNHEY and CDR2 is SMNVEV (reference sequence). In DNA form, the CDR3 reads TGTGCCAGCAGTCTACGCGGGAGCCGAGAGCAGTTCTTC. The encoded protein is CASSLRGSREQFF.

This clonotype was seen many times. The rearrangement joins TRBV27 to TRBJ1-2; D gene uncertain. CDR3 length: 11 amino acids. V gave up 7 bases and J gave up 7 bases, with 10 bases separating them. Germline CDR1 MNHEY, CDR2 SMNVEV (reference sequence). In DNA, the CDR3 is TGTGCCAGCATGGATGGGCTTGGCTACACCTTC. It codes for CASMDGLGYTF.

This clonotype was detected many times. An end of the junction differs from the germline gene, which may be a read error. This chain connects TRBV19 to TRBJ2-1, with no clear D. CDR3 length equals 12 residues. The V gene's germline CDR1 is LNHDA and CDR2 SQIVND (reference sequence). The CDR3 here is CASSLEFGEQFF. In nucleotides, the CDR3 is TGTGCCAGTAGTCTAGAGTTCGGCGAGCAGTTCTTC.

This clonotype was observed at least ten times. CDR3: CASSFFDQPQHF. DNA of the CDR3: TGTGCCAGCAGTTTTTTTGATCAGCCCCAGCATTTT. The rearrangement joins TRBV6-2 or TRBV6-3 to TRBJ1-5; D remains ambiguous. The germline gives CDR1 MNHEY, CDR2 SVGEGT. The CDR3 has 12 amino acids. With 4 bases removed from V and 5 bases from J, the gap between germline ends came to 6 bases.

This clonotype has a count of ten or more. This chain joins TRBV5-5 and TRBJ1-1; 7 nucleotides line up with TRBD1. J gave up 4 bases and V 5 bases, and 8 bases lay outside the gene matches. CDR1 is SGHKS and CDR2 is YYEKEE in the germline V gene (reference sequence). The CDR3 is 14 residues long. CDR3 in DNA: TGTGCCAGCAGACAGGGGACAGCGAGCACTGAAGCTTTCTTT. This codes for CASRQGTASTEAFF.

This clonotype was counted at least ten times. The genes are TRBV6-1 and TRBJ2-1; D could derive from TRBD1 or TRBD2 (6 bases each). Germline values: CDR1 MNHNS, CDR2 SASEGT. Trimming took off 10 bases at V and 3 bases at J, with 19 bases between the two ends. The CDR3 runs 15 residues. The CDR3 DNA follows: TGTGCCATTTTAAGTGGAGGGGGGTTCTACAATGAGCAGTTCTTC. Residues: CAILSGGGFYNEQFF.

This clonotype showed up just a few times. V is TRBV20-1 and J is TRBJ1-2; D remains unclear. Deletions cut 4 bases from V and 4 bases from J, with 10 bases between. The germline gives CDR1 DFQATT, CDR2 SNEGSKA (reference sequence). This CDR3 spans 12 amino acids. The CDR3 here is CSAIGEAYGYTF. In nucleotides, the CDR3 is TGCAGTGCTATTGGGGAAGCCTATGGCTACACCTTC.

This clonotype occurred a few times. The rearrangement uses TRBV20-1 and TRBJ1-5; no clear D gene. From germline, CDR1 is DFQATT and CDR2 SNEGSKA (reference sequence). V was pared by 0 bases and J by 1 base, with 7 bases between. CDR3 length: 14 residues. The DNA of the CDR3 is TGCAGTGCTAGAGAGGGAGTCAGCAATCAGCCCCAGCATTTT. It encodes CSAREGVSNQPQHF.

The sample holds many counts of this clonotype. CDR3 sequence (DNA): TGTGCCAGCAGCTTAGCGGGAAGCCCCACAGATACGCAGTATTTT. This gives the protein CASSLAGSPTDTQYF. The rearrangement joins TRBV7-6 to TRBJ2-3, with unresolved D. Trimming took 0 bases from V and 2 from J, leaving 9 bases between them. This CDR3 is 15 amino acids long. Germline loops: CDR1 SGHVS, CDR2 FNYEAQ.

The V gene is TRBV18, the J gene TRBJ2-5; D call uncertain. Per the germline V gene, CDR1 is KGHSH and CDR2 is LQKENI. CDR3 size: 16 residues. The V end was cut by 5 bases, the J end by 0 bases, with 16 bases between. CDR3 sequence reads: CASSSGKATYQETQYF. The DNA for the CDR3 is TGTGCCAGCTCATCGGGTAAAGCGACTTACCAAGAGACCCAGTACTTC.

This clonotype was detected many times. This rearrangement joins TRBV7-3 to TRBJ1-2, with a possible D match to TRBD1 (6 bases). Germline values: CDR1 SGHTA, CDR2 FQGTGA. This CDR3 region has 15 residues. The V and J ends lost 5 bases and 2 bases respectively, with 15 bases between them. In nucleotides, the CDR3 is TGTGCCAGCAGCCCTCGCCAGGGGATCAACTATGGCTACACCTTC. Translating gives CASSPRQGINYGYTF.